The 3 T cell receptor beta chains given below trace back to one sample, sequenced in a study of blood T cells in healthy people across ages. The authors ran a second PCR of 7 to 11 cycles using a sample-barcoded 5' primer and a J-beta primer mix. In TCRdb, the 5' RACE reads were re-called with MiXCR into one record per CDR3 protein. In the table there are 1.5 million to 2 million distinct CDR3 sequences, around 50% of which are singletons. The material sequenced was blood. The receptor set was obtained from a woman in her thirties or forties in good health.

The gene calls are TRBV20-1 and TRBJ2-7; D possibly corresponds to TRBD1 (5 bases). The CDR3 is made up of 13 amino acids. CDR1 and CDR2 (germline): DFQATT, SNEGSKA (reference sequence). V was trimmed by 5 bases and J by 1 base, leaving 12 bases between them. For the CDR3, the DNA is TGCAGTGCTCATACAGACAGTTCCTACGAGCAGTACTTC. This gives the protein CSAHTDSSYEQYF.

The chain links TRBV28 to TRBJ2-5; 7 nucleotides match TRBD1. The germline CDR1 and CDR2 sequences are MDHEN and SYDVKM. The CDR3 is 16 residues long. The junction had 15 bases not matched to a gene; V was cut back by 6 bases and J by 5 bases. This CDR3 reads CASRPRDSPWWETQYF. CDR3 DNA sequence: TGTGCCAGCAGGCCCCGGGACAGTCCTTGGTGGGAGACCCAGTACTTC.

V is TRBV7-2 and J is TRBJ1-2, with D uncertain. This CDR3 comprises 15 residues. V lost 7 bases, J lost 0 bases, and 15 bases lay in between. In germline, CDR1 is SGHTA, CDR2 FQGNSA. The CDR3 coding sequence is TGTGCCAGCATCCCCCGGCGGAGGACTAACTATGGCTACACCTTC. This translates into CASIPRRRTNYGYTF.